Described below is a single T cell receptor beta chain sequence and its context. The data stem from a study of cytomegalovirus exposure and HLA in healthy donors. The germline gives CDR1 SGHNT, CDR2 YYREEE (reference sequence). The CDR3 is 15 amino acids. The J segment lost 5 bases and the V segment lost 4 bases, leaving 11 bases of the junction unmatched. Primers included in the PCR were 60 Vbeta and 13 Jbeta primers. Clones were read by immunoSEQ multiplex PCR, and TCRdb kept only the in-frame ones, dropping some. The sample carries roughly 120,000 clones, 74% recorded once. The rearrangement links TRBV5-4 to TRBJ1-2; 7 bases map to TRBD1. This receptor was obtained from a woman in her fifties or sixties in good health and CMV-seropositive. The sample taken for sequencing was PBMCs. The CDR3 DNA follows: TGTGCCAGCAGCCCCGGACAGGTACAGCTTTATGGCTACACCTTC. Translated: CASSPGQVQLYGYTF.